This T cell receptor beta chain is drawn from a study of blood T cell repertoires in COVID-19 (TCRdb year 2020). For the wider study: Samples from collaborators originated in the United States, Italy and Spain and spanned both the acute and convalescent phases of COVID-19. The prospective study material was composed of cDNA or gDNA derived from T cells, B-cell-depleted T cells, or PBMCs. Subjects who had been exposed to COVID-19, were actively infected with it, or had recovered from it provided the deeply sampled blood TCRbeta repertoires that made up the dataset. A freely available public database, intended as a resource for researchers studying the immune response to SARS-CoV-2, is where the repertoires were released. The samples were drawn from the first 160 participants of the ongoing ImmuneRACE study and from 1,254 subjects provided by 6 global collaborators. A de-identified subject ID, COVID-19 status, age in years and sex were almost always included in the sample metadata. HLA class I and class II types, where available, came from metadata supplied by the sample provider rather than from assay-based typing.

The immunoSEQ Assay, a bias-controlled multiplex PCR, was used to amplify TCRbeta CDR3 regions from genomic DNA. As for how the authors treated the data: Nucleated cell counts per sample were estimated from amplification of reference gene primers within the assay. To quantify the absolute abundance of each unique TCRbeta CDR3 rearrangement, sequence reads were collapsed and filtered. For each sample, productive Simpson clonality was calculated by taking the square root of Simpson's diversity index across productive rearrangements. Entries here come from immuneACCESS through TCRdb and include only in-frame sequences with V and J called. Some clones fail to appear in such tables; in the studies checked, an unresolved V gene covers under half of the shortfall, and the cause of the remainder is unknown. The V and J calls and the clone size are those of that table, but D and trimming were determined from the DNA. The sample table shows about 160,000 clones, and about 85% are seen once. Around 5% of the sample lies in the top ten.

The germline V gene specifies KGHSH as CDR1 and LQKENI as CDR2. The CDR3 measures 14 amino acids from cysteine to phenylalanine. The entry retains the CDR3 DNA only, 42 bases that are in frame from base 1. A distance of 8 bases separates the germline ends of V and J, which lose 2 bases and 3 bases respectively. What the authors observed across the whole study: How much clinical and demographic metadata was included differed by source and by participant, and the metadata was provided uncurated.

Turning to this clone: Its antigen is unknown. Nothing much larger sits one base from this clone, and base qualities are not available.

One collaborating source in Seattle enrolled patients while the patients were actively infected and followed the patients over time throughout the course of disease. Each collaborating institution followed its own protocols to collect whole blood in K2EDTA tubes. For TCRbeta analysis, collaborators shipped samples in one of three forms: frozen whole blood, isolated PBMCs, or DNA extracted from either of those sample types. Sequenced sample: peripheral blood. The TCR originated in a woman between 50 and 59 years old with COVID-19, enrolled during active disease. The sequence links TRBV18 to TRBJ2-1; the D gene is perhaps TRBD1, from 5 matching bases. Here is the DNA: TGTGCCAGCTCACCAAGGGGAAACTACAATGAGCAGTTCTTC. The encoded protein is CASSPRGNYNEQFF.